Listed below are T cell receptor beta chains from one sample, sequenced in a study of PD-L1 blockade in urothelial cancer. Only in-frame clones appear in the TCRdb table, and some are missing; sequencing was by immunoSEQ multiplex PCR. The sample contains approximately 100,000 clones, about 90% of which appear only once. The sample in question was PBMCs, obtained around atezolizumab (anti-PD-L1) treatment. These receptors were obtained from a woman at least 80 years old with urothelial cancer. The CDR3 runs from the conserved cysteine through the conserved F or W. D genes are given only for firm matches. Rows may omit the clone size; those that give it use once, few, many or a size class.

D	size	J	V	CDR3	DNA
TRBD2	.	TRBJ2-1	TRBV7-9	CASSTPGLAGNNEQFF	TGTGCCAGCAGCACCCCGGGACTAGCGGGGAACAATGAGCAGTTCTTC
.	.	TRBJ2-1	TRBV7-9	CASSLDLGEQFF	TGTGCCAGCAGCTTAGACCTCGGTGAGCAGTTCTTC
.	.	TRBJ2-7	TRBV7-2	CASSLAPSFTYEQYF	TGTGCCAGCAGCTTAGCCCCTAGTTTTACCTACGAGCAGTACTTC
TRBD2	.	TRBJ2-2	TRBV18	CASSPEAGVGNTGELFF	TGTGCCAGCTCACCAGAAGCGGGAGTGGGAAACACCGGGGAGCTGTTTTTT
.	once	TRBJ1-3	TRBV10-1	CASSQRESGNTIYF	TGCGCCAGCAGTCAACGGGAGTCTGGAAACACCATATATTTT
TRBD1	.	TRBJ1-5	TRBV6-1	CATWDRAPNQPQHF	TGTGCCACATGGGACAGGGCTCCCAATCAGCCCCAGCATTTT
TRBD2	.	TRBJ2-1	TRBV4-2	CASSLVLAGGYNEQFF	TGTGCCAGCAGCCTCGTCCTAGCGGGAGGTTACAATGAGCAGTTCTTC
.	.	TRBJ1-3	TRBV6-1	CASSQATSGNTIYF	TGTGCCAGCAGTCAGGCTACCTCTGGAAACACCATATATTTT
TRBD1	.	TRBJ1-5	TRBV2	CASSPDRGNQPQHF	TGTGCCAGCAGCCCGGACAGGGGCAATCAGCCCCAGCATTTT
TRBD1	.	TRBJ2-7	TRBV5-5	CASSLGVGQVYEQYF	TGTGCCAGCAGCCTGGGGGTGGGACAGGTCTACGAGCAGTACTTC
TRBD1	.	TRBJ1-1	TRBV6-6	CASSYVRDRGEAFF	TGTGCCAGCAGTTACGTCCGGGACAGGGGTGAAGCTTTCTTT
.	.	TRBJ2-1	TRBV28	CASRLNSYNEQFF	TGTGCCAGCAGGCTCAACTCTTACAATGAGCAGTTCTTC
TRBD1	few	TRBJ1-5	TRBV5-4	CASSSGQGNQPQHF	TGTGCCAGCAGCTCGGGACAGGGAAATCAGCCCCAGCATTTT
TRBD1	.	TRBJ1-3	TRBV2	CASRQTGGTGNTIYF	TGTGCCAGCAGACAAACAGGGGGTACTGGAAACACCATATATTTT
.	.	TRBJ1-1	TRBV30	CAWSRGTLNTEAFF	TGTGCCTGGAGTAGGGGGACATTGAACACTGAAGCTTTCTTT
TRBD1	.	TRBJ1-5	TRBV27	CASSSRDRGFQPQHF	TGTGCCAGCAGTTCCCGGGACAGGGGGTTTCAGCCCCAGCATTTT
TRBD1	.	TRBJ1-1	TRBV9	CASSPTGVATEAFF	TGTGCCAGCAGCCCAACAGGGGTGGCCACTGAAGCTTTCTTT
.	.	TRBJ2-2	TRBV7-2	CASSLVSTNTGELFF	TGTGCCAGCAGCTTAGTGTCCACGAACACCGGGGAGCTGTTTTTT
TRBD1	.	TRBJ1-3	TRBV5-5	CASSGRGTGFISGNTIYF	TGTGCCAGCAGCGGAAGGGGGACAGGGTTTATCTCTGGAAACACCATATATTTT
.	once	TRBJ1-5	TRBV6-5	CASSYDTYQPQHF	TGTGCCAGCAGTTACGACACCTATCAGCCCCAGCATTTT
TRBD1	.	TRBJ1-4	TRBV25-1	CASTPDRGGGEKLFF	TGTGCCAGCACCCCGGACAGGGGAGGAGGTGAAAAACTGTTTTTT
TRBD1	.	TRBJ1-5	TRBV19	CASSSTGRTNQPQHF	TGTGCCAGTAGCTCGACAGGGAGGACAAATCAGCCCCAGCATTTT
TRBD2	.	TRBJ2-1	TRBV28	CASSLPSGISYNEQFF	TGTGCCAGCAGTCTGCCTAGCGGGATTTCCTACAATGAGCAGTTCTTC
.	.	TRBJ2-7	TRBV14	CASSHTGEQYF	TGTGCCAGCAGCCACACAGGAGAGCAGTACTTC
TRBD2	.	TRBJ2-3	TRBV4-2	CASRKSHDGRASDTQYF	TGTGCCAGCAGGAAGTCCCATGACGGGAGGGCCTCAGATACGCAGTATTTT
.	.	TRBJ2-6	TRBV2	CASTSGRSLAGANVLTF	TGTGCCAGCACCAGTGGGAGGTCCCTTGCTGGGGCCAACGTCCTGACTTTC
.	.	TRBJ1-2	TRBV19	CASSRMTENYGYTF	TGTGCCAGTAGTAGAATGACAGAAAACTATGGCTACACCTTC
TRBD2	.	TRBJ2-1	TRBV5-1	CASSREDAHEQFF	TGCGCCAGCAGCCGGGAGGACGCGCATGAGCAGTTCTTC
TRBD1	.	TRBJ2-4	TRBV4-1	CASSQDYSGGDRGILAKNIQYF	TGCGCCAGCAGCCAAGATTATAGTGGAGGGGACAGGGGAATACTAGCCAAAAACATTCAGTACTTC